This T cell receptor (beta chain) was documented in a study of regulatory T cells in long-lasting Graves disease. The TCR beta library used iRepertoire HTBI primers with Arm-PCR amplification of CDR3. TCRdb recomputed calls from the multiplex PCR reads with MiXCR, one row per CDR3 protein. Of roughly 530,000 distinct CDR3 sequences listed, approximately 16% are singletons. Germline values: CDR1 SGHNT, CDR2 YYREEE (reference sequence). The CDR3 runs 15 residues. After removal of 2 bases from V and 4 bases from J, the junction contained 9 bases not matched to a gene. This clonotype appeared a few times. The time point denotes: newly diagnosed GD, antithyroid drugs for less than 3 months. RNA isolated from PBMCs was used to make the TCR library. The data were also submitted as part of a second study, on T cells in Graves' hyperthyroidism and ophthalmopathy. From that paper: Most thyroid-expanded clonotypes above 0.001 were also found in blood.

The sequence came from a woman aged 35 to 60 with Graves disease. This rearrangement joins TRBV5-4 to TRBJ2-7; 7 nucleotides match TRBD2. The input for sequencing was peripheral blood mononuclear cells (PBMCs), taken at new diagnosis, from a patient treated with antithyroid drugs. CDR3 loop: CASSFREGRLYEQYF. CDR3 in DNA: TGTGCCAGCAGCTTTAGGGAGGGCCGTTTATACGAGCAGTACTTC. Variable domain in full (rest from reference TRBV5-4 and TRBJ2-7): ETGVTQSPTHLIKTRGQQVTLRCSSQSGHNTVSWYQQALGQGPQFIFQYYREEENGRGNFPPRFSGLQFPNYSSELNVNALELDDSALYLCASSFREGRLYEQYFGPGTRLTVT.